This TCR beta chain came from a study of regulatory T cells in long-lasting Graves disease (dated by TCRdb to the early 2020s). As for the study more broadly: Persistent Graves' disease was defined as antithyroid drug treatment for over 5 years with persistently positive TSH receptor autoantibodies. This study used TCR sequencing and RNA sequencing of peripheral blood to compare persistent Graves' disease patients against newly diagnosed Graves' disease patients. The study was registered as a clinical trial and conducted in China. A total of roughly 33 samples were covered by TCR sequencing, comprising around 13 persistent and 20 or so newly diagnosed Graves' disease patients. On average, persistent Graves' disease patients in the clinical cohort had been on antithyroid drugs for about 10.3 years. General conclusions and limits of the study: Persistent disease showed preferential use of TRBV28, TRBJ1-2 and TRBJ2-5, whereas newly diagnosed disease favored TRBV20-1 and TRBJ2-1. Persistent patients shared more public clonotypes among themselves (roughly 2,700) than newly diagnosed patients did (approximately 900). Lower TCR Shannon entropy and fewer highly expanded clones were observed in persistent Graves' disease patients than in newly diagnosed patients, which suggested clonal expansion. The authors noted that the small sample size was a limitation that may lower accuracy. Sequencing and analysis were restricted to the TCR beta chain. Because the primary lesion, thyroid tissue, could not be accessed, the study looked at peripheral blood alone.

This clonotype showed up just a few times. Which antigen it targets is not known. There are no base qualities to consult, and no much larger clone falls within one base. To prepare the library, multiplex PCR was applied. TCRdb lists the instrument as Illumina HiSeq 4000. To build TCR beta libraries, CDR3 regions were amplified by Arm-PCR using iRepertoire HTBI primers. Before sequencing, the PCR products underwent gel purification. The study's processing was this. Gene usage analysis of CDR3 amino acid clonotypes relied on the roughly 67 TRBV and around 14 TRBJ segments identified across samples. COPE and FqMerger were used to merge filtered high-quality paired reads into contigs. BLAST was used to align contigs to the IMGT TRBV, TRBD and TRBJ reference genes, and CDR3 was defined following IMGT. Any clonotype with a frequency above 0.1% was counted as a highly expanded clone. Shannon entropy was used to measure repertoire diversity, and the Gini coefficient was used to measure V-J evenness. Clonotypes shared by more than one individual were considered public. The public sequencing data were trimmed at Q25 with fastp and processed into clonotypes with MiXCR by TCRdb, which kept only in-frame beta chains. Every CDR3 protein is listed once, alongside the most common genes and DNA of its rows. The V and J calls were determined by TCRdb, not by the authors. In this sample the table shows around 460,000 distinct CDR3 sequences, about 20% of which occur a single time. The ten largest clones add up to around 13% of the sample.

Taken with the paper, the label for time point translates to: persistent/refractory GD, antithyroid drugs over 5 years with positive TRAb. For both TCR sequencing and RNA sequencing, RNA was extracted from PBMCs in TRIzol. Graves' disease was diagnosed according to American Thyroid Association guidelines. Recruitment of patients was carried out at an endocrinology department in Xi'an, China. Each patient gave approximately 9.7 milliliters of peripheral blood, collected in an EDTA anticoagulant tube. PBMCs were isolated by Ficoll Paque Plus density gradient separation without further T cell sorting. An Agilent 2100 Bioanalyzer and agarose gel were used to assess RNA quality, and a NanoDrop 2000 was used to measure RNA concentration. Trimming takes 6 bases off V and 7 bases off J; junction bases not matched to a gene: 13. According to the germline V gene, CDR1 reads SGHRS and CDR2 reads YFSETQ. Counted from cysteine to phenylalanine, this CDR3 has 18 amino acids. Only the CDR3 DNA is retained, 54 bases long and in frame from the first base.

The sequenced sample was peripheral blood mononuclear cells (PBMCs), obtained when the disease was refractory, from a patient treated with antithyroid drugs. The sequence is built from TRBV5-1 and TRBJ2-2, with 15 junctional bases fitting TRBD2. The origin of this receptor is a female donor with Graves disease. The CDR3 here reads CASTTIGLAGGRVGELFF. Read as DNA, the sequence is TGCGCCAGCACCACGATTGGACTAGCGGGGGGGCGCGTCGGGGAGCTGTTTTTT.